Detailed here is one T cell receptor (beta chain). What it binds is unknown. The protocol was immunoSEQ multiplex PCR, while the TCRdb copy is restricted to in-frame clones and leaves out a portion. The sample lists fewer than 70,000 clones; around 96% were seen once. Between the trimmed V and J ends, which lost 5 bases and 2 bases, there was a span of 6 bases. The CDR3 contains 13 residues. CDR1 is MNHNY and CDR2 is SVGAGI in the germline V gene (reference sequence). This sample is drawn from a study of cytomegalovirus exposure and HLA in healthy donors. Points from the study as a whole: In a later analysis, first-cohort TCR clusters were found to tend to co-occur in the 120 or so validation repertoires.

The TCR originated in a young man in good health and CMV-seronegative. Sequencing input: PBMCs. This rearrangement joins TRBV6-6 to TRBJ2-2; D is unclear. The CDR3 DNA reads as TGTGCCAGCAGTAGCGACAACACCGGGGAGCTGTTTTTT. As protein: CASSSDNTGELFF.